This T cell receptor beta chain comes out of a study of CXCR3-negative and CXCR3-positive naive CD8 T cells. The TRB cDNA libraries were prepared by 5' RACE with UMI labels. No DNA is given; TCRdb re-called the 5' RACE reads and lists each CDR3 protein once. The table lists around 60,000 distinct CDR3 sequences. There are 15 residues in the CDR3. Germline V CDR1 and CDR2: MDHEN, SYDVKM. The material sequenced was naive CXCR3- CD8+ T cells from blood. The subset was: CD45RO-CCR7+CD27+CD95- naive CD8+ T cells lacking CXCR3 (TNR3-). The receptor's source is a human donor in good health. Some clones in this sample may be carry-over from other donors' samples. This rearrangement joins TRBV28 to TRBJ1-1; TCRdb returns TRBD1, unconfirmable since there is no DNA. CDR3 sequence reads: CASRPIFTGNTEAFF.